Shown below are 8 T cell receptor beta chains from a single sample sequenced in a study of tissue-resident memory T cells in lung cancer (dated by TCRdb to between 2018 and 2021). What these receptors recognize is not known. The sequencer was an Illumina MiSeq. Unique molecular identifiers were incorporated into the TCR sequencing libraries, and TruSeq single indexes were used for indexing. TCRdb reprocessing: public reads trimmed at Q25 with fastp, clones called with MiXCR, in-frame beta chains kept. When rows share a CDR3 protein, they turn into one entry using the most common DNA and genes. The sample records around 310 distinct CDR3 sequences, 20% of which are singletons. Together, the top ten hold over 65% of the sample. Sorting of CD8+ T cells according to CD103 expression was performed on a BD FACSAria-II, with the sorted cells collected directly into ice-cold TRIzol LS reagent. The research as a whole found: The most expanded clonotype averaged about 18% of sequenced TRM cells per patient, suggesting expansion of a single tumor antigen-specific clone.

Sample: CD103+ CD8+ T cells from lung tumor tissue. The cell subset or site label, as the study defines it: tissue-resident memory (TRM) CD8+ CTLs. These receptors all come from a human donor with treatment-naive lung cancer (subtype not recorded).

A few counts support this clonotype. The CDR3 protein is CASSSGPNYEQYF. In DNA, the CDR3 is TGTGCCAGCAGCTCCGGGCCAAACTACGAGCAGTACTTC. This rearrangement joins TRBV7-6 to TRBJ2-7; D ambiguous. The ends were cut back, 4 bases at V and 3 bases at J, with 10 bases in the middle. The CDR3 is 13 residues long. CDR1 and CDR2 from the germline V gene are SGHVS and FNYEAQ. The full variable domain, rest sourced from reference TRBV7-6 and TRBJ2-7, is GAGVSQSPRYKVTKRGQDVALRCDPISGHVSLYWYRQALGQGPEFLTYFNYEAQQDKSGLPNDRFSAERPEGSISTLTIQRTEQRDSAMYRCASSSGPNYEQYFGPGTRLTVT.

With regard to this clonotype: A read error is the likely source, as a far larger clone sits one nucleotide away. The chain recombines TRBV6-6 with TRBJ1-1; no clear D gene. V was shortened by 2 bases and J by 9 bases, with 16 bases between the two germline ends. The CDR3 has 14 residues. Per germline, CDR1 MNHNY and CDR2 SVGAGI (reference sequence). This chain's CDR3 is CASSYGPERAKAFF. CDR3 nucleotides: TGTGCCAGCAGTTACGGCCCCGAGCGGGCTAAAGCTTTCTTT.

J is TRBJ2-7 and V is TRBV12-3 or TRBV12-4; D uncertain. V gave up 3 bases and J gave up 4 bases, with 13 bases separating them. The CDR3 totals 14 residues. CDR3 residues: CASSFHSGFYEQYF. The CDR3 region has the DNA TGTGCCAGCAGTTTCCATTCCGGCTTTTACGAGCAGTACTTC.

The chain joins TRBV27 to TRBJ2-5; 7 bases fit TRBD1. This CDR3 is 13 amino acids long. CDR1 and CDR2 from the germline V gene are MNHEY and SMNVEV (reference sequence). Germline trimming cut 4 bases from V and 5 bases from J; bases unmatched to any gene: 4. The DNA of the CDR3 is TGTGCCAGCAGTTCGACAGGGTGGGAGACCCAGTACTTC. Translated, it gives CASSSTGWETQYF.

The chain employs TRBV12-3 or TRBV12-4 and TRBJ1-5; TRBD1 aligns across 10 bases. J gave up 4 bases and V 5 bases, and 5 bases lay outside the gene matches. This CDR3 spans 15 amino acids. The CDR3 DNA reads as TGTGCCAGCAGTCTGACAGGGGGCCGTAATCAGCCCCAGCATTTT. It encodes CASSLTGGRNQPQHF.

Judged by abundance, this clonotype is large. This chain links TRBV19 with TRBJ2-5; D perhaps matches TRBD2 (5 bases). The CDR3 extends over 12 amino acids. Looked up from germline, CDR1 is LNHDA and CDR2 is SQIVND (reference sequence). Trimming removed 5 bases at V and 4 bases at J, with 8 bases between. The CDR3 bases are TGTGCCAGTAGTCCTGGAGGAGAGACCCAGTACTTC. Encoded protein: CASSPGGETQYF. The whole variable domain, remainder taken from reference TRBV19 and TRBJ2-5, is DGGITQSPKYLFRKEGQNVTLSCEQNLNHDAMYWYRQDPGQGLRLIYYSQIVNDFQKGDIAEGYSVSREKKESFPLTVTSAQKNPTAFYLCASSPGGETQYFGPGTRLLVL.

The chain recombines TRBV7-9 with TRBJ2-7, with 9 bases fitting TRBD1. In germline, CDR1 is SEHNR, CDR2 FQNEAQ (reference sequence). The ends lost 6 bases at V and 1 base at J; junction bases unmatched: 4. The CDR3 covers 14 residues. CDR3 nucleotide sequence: TGTGCCAGCAGGGGACAGGGATATTCCTACGAGCAGTACTTC. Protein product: CASRGQGYSYEQYF.

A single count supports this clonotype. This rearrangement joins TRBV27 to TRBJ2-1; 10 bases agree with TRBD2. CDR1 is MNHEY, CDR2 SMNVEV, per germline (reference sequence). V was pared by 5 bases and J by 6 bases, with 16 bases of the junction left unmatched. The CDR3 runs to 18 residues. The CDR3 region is CASSPLTLFLAGVNEQFF. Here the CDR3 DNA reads TGTGCCAGCAGTCCACTGACCCTCTTCCTAGCGGGAGTCAATGAGCAGTTCTTC.